Listed below are T cell receptor beta chains from one sample, sequenced in a study of molecular identifiers for immune sequencing clone quantification. TCRdb re-derived calls from the PCR reads in MiXCR, one entry per CDR3 protein. The sample consists of hundreds of thousands of distinct CDR3 sequences, about 25% of them appearing once. Sample: naive CD8+ T cells from blood, with Jurkat cell RNA spiked in. These receptors came from a human donor in good health. Some libraries in this study had Jurkat cell RNA spiked in. Both conserved end residues are part of each CDR3. Rows give clone size only sometimes, using once, few, many, or a class for an expanded clone.

CDR3 protein	clone size	V gene
CASSSGTGYDEQYF	many	TRBV7-9
CASSSVLEVDTEAFF	few	TRBV12-3/TRBV12-4
CASSPKSGQNTGELFF	-	TRBV7-9
CSAGEANQPQHF	many	TRBV29-1
CASSLGPGARNEQYF	-	TRBV13
CASSPGSRGYGNQPQHF	-	TRBV6-2/TRBV6-3
CAVSDNANTGELFF	-	TRBV10-3
CASSHGQGSETQYF	many	TRBV12-3/TRBV12-4
CASSYSDSPNEKLVF	-	TRBV6-5
CASSFQRDGTYEQYF	-	TRBV13
CASSLRPEGGETQYF	-	TRBV28
CASSQVGGDPTDTQYF	many	TRBV4-1
CASSLRQNTAAFF	-	TRBV5-4
CASSQDGPVGTEAFF	many	TRBV3-1
CASSLAAAAIQYF	many	TRBV7-9
CASNQLAGASEQYF	few	TRBV19
CASSLNRRGTDTQYF	-	TRBV7-9
CASRSGCNEQFF	-	TRBV12-3/TRBV12-4
CSARDRDRTKFNQPQHF	many	TRBV20-1
CASSQPPDRIQETQYF	many	TRBV5-1
CASNSGTEKITTNEKLFF	many	TRBV6-6
CASTTGSLSSTDTQYF	many	TRBV12-3/TRBV12-4
CASSARAFRSDPGMTNTGELFF	few	TRBV11-3
CASSFGPSRVEQYF	-	TRBV27
CSVEDQGAGTEAFF	many	TRBV29-1
CAWSAGLEQYF	many	TRBV30
CASSSTPYRAGGSPLHF	-	TRBV28
CASSRGFSEAYEQYF	many	TRBV28
CASSLYPVADWREETQYF	many	TRBV7-3